This is a list of T cell receptor beta chains from one sample in a study of T-cell memory formation after mild COVID-19. MiXCR, run by TCRdb on the 5' RACE reads, gives a single entry per CDR3 protein. This table holds approximately 150,000 distinct CDR3 sequences, 19% found once. Sequenced: PBMCs or a T cell subset sorted from them (not recorded which). Receptors were obtained from an adult woman who had mild COVID-19 (a few samples of this study predate the infection). Cell type and time point are not known. Each CDR3 is given with its conserved first and last residue. A D gene is named only where the DNA matches it firmly. Some rows mark clone size as missing; the rest say once, few, many or name a class of expanded clone.

v_call	d_call	clone_size	j_call	cdr3_aa	cdr3_nt
TRBV5-1	-	few	TRBJ1-1	CASSSQHEAFF	TGCGCCAGCAGCTCCCAGCATGAAGCTTTCTTT
TRBV20-1	-	-	TRBJ2-2	CSASRGGANTGELFF	TGCAGTGCTTCTCGAGGAGGTGCTAACACCGGGGAGCTGTTTTTT
TRBV6-5	-	few	TRBJ2-1	CASSSPDPRARFNEQFF	TGTGCCAGCAGTTCCCCGGACCCGAGGGCTAGGTTCAATGAGCAGTTCTTC
TRBV20-1	TRBD1	few	TRBJ2-7	CSAPKGTGREQYF	TGCAGTGCTCCTAAAGGGACAGGTCGCGAGCAGTACTTC
TRBV12-3/TRBV12-4	-	-	TRBJ2-1	CASSLGRGTSENEQFF	TGTGCCAGCAGTTTGGGGAGGGGGACTTCCGAAAATGAGCAGTTCTTC
TRBV5-1	TRBD2	few	TRBJ2-3	CASSWGGLAGGLTDTQYF	TGCGCCAGCAGCTGGGGGGGACTAGCGGGAGGCCTCACAGATACGCAGTATTTT
TRBV7-9	-	-	TRBJ1-1	CASSLEGSNTEAFF	TGTGCCAGCAGCTTAGAGGGTTCGAACACTGAAGCTTTCTTT
TRBV6-1	-	-	TRBJ2-1	CASSTQGPDNRSF	TGTGCCAGCAGTACCCAAGGACCGGACAACCGGTCCTTC
TRBV5-1	-	few	TRBJ2-3	CASSLAMTIDTQYF	TGCGCCAGCAGCTTGGCCATGACCATAGATACGCAGTATTTT
TRBV20-1	-	few	TRBJ2-7	CSARSGVEQYF	TGCAGTGCTAGATCCGGGGTAGAGCAGTACTTC
TRBV4-2	TRBD2	once	TRBJ2-1	CASSQERLAGEQFF	TGTGCCAGCAGCCAGGAAAGACTAGCGGGTGAGCAGTTCTTC
TRBV20-1	-	few	TRBJ2-7	CSATPPPLLHEQYF	TGCAGTGCCACCCCCCCACCTCTTCTCCACGAGCAGTACTTC
TRBV3-1	-	-	TRBJ2-7	CASSCDRGEQYF	TGTGCCAGCAGCTGTGACAGAGGGGAGCAGTACTTC
TRBV25-1	TRBD1	few	TRBJ1-6	CASSELDRDYSPLHF	TGTGCCAGCAGTGAATTGGACAGGGATTATTCACCCCTCCACTTT
TRBV6-1	-	few	TRBJ2-7	CASSSEGLNEQYF	TGTGCCAGCAGTTCTGAAGGGTTAAACGAGCAGTACTTC
TRBV15	-	few	TRBJ2-1	CATSRDQLLGTNEQFF	TGTGCCACCAGCAGAGATCAGCTTCTTGGGACCAATGAGCAGTTCTTC
TRBV20-1	-	-	TRBJ1-1	CSARGTENTEAFF	TGCAGTGCTAGAGGGACAGAGAACACTGAAGCTTTCTTT
TRBV5-4	-	-	TRBJ2-1	CASSMTSGPYNEQFF	TGTGCCAGCAGCATGACGTCAGGCCCCTACAATGAGCAGTTCTTC
TRBV3-1	TRBD1	once	TRBJ1-1	CASSQTTGRAFF	TGTGCCAGCAGCCAAACGACAGGGAGAGCTTTCTTT
TRBV10-3	-	-	TRBJ1-2	CAISELTYGYTF	TGTGCCATCAGTGAGCTGACTTATGGCTACACCTTC
TRBV20-1	TRBD2	few	TRBJ2-7	CSARKREGTYEQYF	TGCAGTGCTAGAAAGCGGGAGGGGACCTACGAGCAGTACTTC
TRBV11-2	-	few	TRBJ1-2	CASSLDRGSSDGYTF	TGTGCCAGCAGCTTAGATAGGGGTAGTTCGGACGGCTACACCTTC
TRBV5-1	-	-	TRBJ2-3	CASSLATGYDTQYF	TGCGCCAGCAGCTTGGCCACGGGGTACGATACGCAGTATTTT
TRBV12-3/TRBV12-4	-	many	TRBJ1-1	CASPPENTEAFF	TGTGCCAGCCCGCCGGAGAACACTGAAGCTTTCTTT
TRBV10-3	-	-	TRBJ1-2	CAISDGNYGYTF	TGTGCCATCAGTGACGGGAACTATGGCTACACCTTC
TRBV29-1	-	few	TRBJ2-2	CSAGGTGPSTGELFF	TGCAGCGCGGGGGGGACAGGGCCATCCACCGGGGAGCTGTTTTTT
TRBV6-2/TRBV6-3	-	-	TRBJ2-1	CASSYSMSDYSYNEQFF	TGTGCCAGCAGTTACTCGATGAGCGACTATTCCTACAATGAGCAGTTCTTC
TRBV29-1	TRBD2	few	TRBJ2-1	CSVESGGRYNEQFF	TGCAGCGTTGAAAGCGGGGGGAGGTACAATGAGCAGTTCTTC
TRBV20-1	-	once	TRBJ1-4	CSARGTVNEKLFF	TGCAGTGCTAGAGGGACAGTTAATGAAAAACTGTTTTTT
TRBV29-1	TRBD1	few	TRBJ1-2	CSAGTGSANYGYTF	TGCAGCGCAGGGACAGGATCGGCTAACTATGGCTACACCTTC
TRBV5-1	-	few	TRBJ2-7	CASSLDTTYEQYF	TGCGCCAGCAGCTTGGACACCACCTACGAGCAGTACTTC
TRBV4-2	-	-	TRBJ2-7	CASSQGYGGNVYEQYF	TGTGCCAGCAGCCAAGGGTACGGGGGAAACGTTTACGAGCAGTACTTC
TRBV6-2/TRBV6-3	-	-	TRBJ2-7	CARKGREQYF	TGTGCCAGAAAGGGGCGCGAGCAGTACTTC
TRBV20-1	TRBD1	few	TRBJ1-1	CSVTKTGPEAFF	TGCAGTGTTACCAAGACAGGGCCTGAAGCTTTCTTT
TRBV27	TRBD2	-	TRBJ2-1	CASSRLAGGSGEQFF	TGTGCCAGCAGTCGCCTAGCGGGAGGGAGTGGTGAGCAGTTCTTC
TRBV15	-	-	TRBJ2-7	CATSIRGEQYF	TGTGCCACCAGCATACGTGGCGAGCAGTACTTC
TRBV7-9	-	many	TRBJ2-7	CASRSHDSQYF	TGTGCCAGCAGATCACATGACAGCCAGTACTTC
TRBV3-1	-	-	TRBJ1-2	CASSQTSYGYTF	TGTGCCAGCAGCCAAACAAGCTATGGCTACACCTTC
TRBV6-5	TRBD1	-	TRBJ2-5	CASSYSRRATGAETQYF	TGTGCCAGCAGTTACTCGAGACGGGCGACAGGGGCGGAGACCCAGTACTTC
TRBV28	-	-	TRBJ1-3	CASRTSGGASGNTIYF	TGTGCCAGCAGGACCTCGGGAGGGGCATCAGGAAACACCATATATTTT
TRBV20-1	-	few	TRBJ2-5	CSALEVVTQYF	TGCAGTGCTTTGGAGGTTGTGACCCAGTACTTC